Below are 18 T cell receptor beta chains sequenced from a single sample in a study of T cell responses to AZD1222 COVID-19 vaccine. Generated by immunoSEQ multiplex PCR, the TCRdb table keeps only in-frame clones and is missing some. Found here are about 130,000 clones, 88% of them singletons; the top ten hold approximately 4%. The sample consisted of peripheral blood, taken on day 0 of AZD1222 vaccination. These TCRs come from an adult in good health.

The chain couples TRBV7-2 to TRBJ2-1; D unresolved. The CDR3 is 12 amino acids. Germline CDR1 is SGHTA and CDR2 is FQGNSA. V lost 3 bases and J lost 4, with 4 bases in between. CDR3 nucleotides: TGTGCCAGCAGCTTGGGTTACAATGAGCAGTTCTTC. Translating it yields CASSLGYNEQFF.

The rearrangement links TRBV7-2 to TRBJ1-2; D gene uncertain. Trimming stripped 3 bases from V and 4 bases from J, with 3 bases between. Germline CDR1 reads SGHTA; CDR2 reads FQGNSA. The CDR3 is 11 amino acids. The CDR3 coding sequence is TGTGCCAGCAGCTTCACCTATGGCTACACCTTC. Its protein is CASSFTYGYTF.

The chain has TRBV2 and TRBJ1-5; D remains ambiguous. CDR3 length: 14 residues. V was pared by 5 bases and J by 3 bases, with 11 bases between. Germline assignment: CDR1 SNHLY and CDR2 FYNNEI. CDR3 in DNA: TGTGCCAGCAGTTTAAGCAGTATCAATCAGCCCCAGCATTTT. Its translation is CASSLSSINQPQHF. Full variable domain (missing parts from reference TRBV2 and TRBJ1-5): EPEVTQTPSHQVTQMGQEVILRCVPISNHLYFYWYRQILGQKVEFLVSFYNNEISEKSEIFDDQFSVERPDGSNFTLKIRSTKLEDSAMYFCASSLSSINQPQHFGDGTRLSIL.

In its sample, this clone was seen once. The rearrangement links TRBV9 to TRBJ2-1; the match to TRBD2 covers 10 bases. CDR3 size: 18 residues. Germline loops: CDR1 SGDLS, CDR2 YYNGEE. V shed 4 bases and J 4 bases; nucleotides not matched to a gene: 14. The CDR3 is CASSSYGTPSGSYNEQFF. The CDR3 nucleotides are TGTGCCAGCAGCTCGTACGGTACCCCTAGCGGGAGTTACAATGAGCAGTTCTTC.

The chain is built from TRBV6-1 and TRBJ1-2; no definite D call. Per the germline V gene, CDR1 is MNHNS and CDR2 is SASEGT. Trimming shortened V by 0 bases and J by 8 bases, and 13 bases separated the two germline ends. The CDR3 extends over 14 amino acids. The CDR3 loop is CASSEAGVFGGYTF. The CDR3 region has the DNA TGTGCCAGCAGTGAAGCGGGAGTTTTCGGGGGCTACACCTTC.

The chain joins TRBV19 to TRBJ1-2, with 7 nucleotides matching TRBD1. V gave up 8 bases and J gave up 3 bases; unmatched junction bases: 12. This CDR3 comprises 15 residues. Germline assignment: CDR1 LNHDA and CDR2 SQIVND (reference sequence). The CDR3 here is CASQGTERADYGYTF. The CDR3 region has the DNA TGTGCCAGTCAGGGGACAGAGCGGGCTGACTATGGCTACACCTTC.

The chain has TRBV18 and TRBJ1-4, with D possibly being TRBD1 (5 bases). V lost 2 bases and J 5 bases, leaving 18 bases between the germline ends. The CDR3 consists of 17 residues. Germline assignment: CDR1 KGHSH and CDR2 LQKENI. The CDR3 spells CASSPGLLAGLNEKLFF. CDR3 coding DNA: TGTGCCAGCTCACCAGGACTTTTGGCAGGGCTGAATGAAAAACTGTTTTTT.

The chain is built from TRBV24-1 and TRBJ2-3; perhaps D is TRBD1 or TRBD2 (5 bases each). The germline gives CDR1 KGHDR, CDR2 SFDVKD. This CDR3 is 16 amino acids long. Trimming left V 7 bases short and J 5 bases short, with 21 bases between. The CDR3 reads CATRPGRSPVIDTQYF. The CDR3 DNA follows: TGTGCCACCAGGCCGGGACGGTCCCCCGTCATAGATACGCAGTATTTT.

This clone was seen once. The chain uses TRBV25-1 and TRBJ1-3; tentatively, D is TRBD1 (6 bases). V was shortened by 4 bases and J by 4 bases, with 11 bases between the two germline ends. Germline V gives CDR1 MGHDK, CDR2 SYGVNS. The CDR3 covers 14 residues. This CDR3 reads CASSVQGRGNTIYF. The CDR3 bases are TGTGCCAGCAGTGTCCAGGGGAGAGGAAACACCATATATTTT.

V gene TRBV5-4 combines with J gene TRBJ1-2; the D gene is possibly TRBD1 (5 bases). Deletions cut 4 bases from V and 13 bases from J, with 17 bases between. Germline V lookup: CDR1 SGHNT, CDR2 YYREEE (reference sequence). This CDR3 is 12 amino acids long. CDR3 DNA: TGTGCCAGCAGCAGCGGGACCGATGCCCCCACCTTC. Translated, it gives CASSSGTDAPTF.

V gene TRBV3-1 (or the pseudogene TRBV3-2) combines with J gene TRBJ2-3; 9 bases line up with TRBD1. Germline V gives CDR1 LGHDT, CDR2 YNNKEL (reference sequence). The CDR3 is made up of 16 amino acids. V shed 4 bases and J 6 bases; nucleotides not matched to a gene: 11. The CDR3 DNA is TGTGCCAGCAGCCCCCTGGGACAGGGTAATAGGGATACGCAGTATTTT. Its protein product is CASSPLGQGNRDTQYF.

This clone was recorded only once. This sequence joins TRBV5-8 and TRBJ1-4; D gene unclear. CDR1 and CDR2 (germline): SGHTS, YDEGEE. Trimming removed 4 bases at V and 7 bases at J, with 17 bases between. This CDR3 is 15 amino acids long. CDR3 protein: CASSQQWVRSEKLFF. CDR3 nucleotides: TGTGCCAGCAGCCAGCAGTGGGTTCGGAGTGAAAAACTGTTTTTT.

This sequence joins TRBV10-1 and TRBJ2-5, with a tentative D call TRBD2 (5 bases). CDR3 length: 15 residues. Trimming shortened V by 2 bases and J by 2 bases, and 12 bases separated the two germline ends. Looked up from germline, CDR1 is WNHNN and CDR2 is SYGVQD (reference sequence). In nucleotides, the CDR3 is TGCGCCAGCAGTGAGAGGGCAGGACTTCAAGAGACCCAGTACTTC. This codes for CASSERAGLQETQYF.

This chain links TRBV7-9 with TRBJ2-1; 7 nucleotides align to TRBD1. The length of the CDR3 is 15 residues. Unmatched junction bases numbered 8, after V lost 5 bases and J lost 4 bases. The germline V gene has CDR1 SEHNR and CDR2 FQNEAQ (reference sequence). CDR3 sequence reads: CASSRGRGLYNEQFF. The CDR3 region has the DNA TGTGCCAGCAGCCGGGGAAGGGGGCTTTACAATGAGCAGTTCTTC.

This clone came up once. The J gene is TRBJ2-7, the V gene TRBV6-4, with 7 bases that match TRBD1. Per the germline V gene, CDR1 is MRHNA and CDR2 is SNTAGT. The CDR3 covers 14 residues. Unmatched junction bases numbered 8, after V lost 8 bases and J lost 1 base. The CDR3 sequence is CASLGQQKSYEQYF. DNA of the CDR3: TGTGCCAGCCTGGGACAGCAGAAATCCTACGAGCAGTACTTC.

The J gene is TRBJ2-7, the V gene TRBV27; D is possibly TRBD2 (5 bases). The germline V gene has CDR1 MNHEY and CDR2 SMNVEV (reference sequence). CDR3 size: 13 residues. V dropped 4 bases and J dropped 7 bases, with 14 bases sitting between them. CDR3 coding DNA: TGTGCCAGCAGTTCGACCACCTCGGGAGAGCAGTACTTC. Translating gives CASSSTTSGEQYF.

The V and J genes are TRBV10-1 and TRBJ1-1; possible D gene TRBD1, 5 bases. The germline V gene encodes CDR1 WNHNN and CDR2 SYGVQD (reference sequence). The CDR3 is 12 residues long. V was cut by 5 bases and J by 5 bases, with 9 bases left in between. The CDR3 sequence is CASSREGTEAFF. The CDR3 bases are TGCGCCAGCAGTCGGGAGGGGACTGAAGCTTTCTTT.

The gene calls are TRBV24-1 and TRBJ2-5, with a possible D match to TRBD2 (5 bases). The CDR3 consists of 14 residues. The V end was cut by 9 bases, the J end by 4 bases, with 17 bases between. Germline V gives CDR1 KGHDR, CDR2 SFDVKD. The CDR3 spells CATGRGQAGETQYF. CDR3 nucleotides: TGTGCCACCGGGCGCGGGCAGGCCGGAGAGACCCAGTACTTC.